This section outlines one TCR delta chain sequence together with its context. Mismatch with germline at one junction end may stem from a read error. The data were taken from a study of gamma-delta T cells after stem cell transplantation. The CDR3 covers 20 residues. Germline-derived CDR1 and CDR2 are TSWWSYY and QGS. TCRdb fed the RT-PCR reads into CATT to redo clone calling. The sample lists 11,000 to 15,000 delta-chain clones, around 33% occurring once. Sequences were obtained from gamma-delta T cells. The sequence was collected from a human donor. It is not recorded whose cells these are; they may come from a transplant donor. The rearrangement joins TRDV1 to TRDJ1; 9 bases map to TRDD3. CDR3 region: CAIGDCFFDTGGPYTDKLIF. The CDR3, as DNA: TGTGCTATTGGGGACTGTTTCTTCGATACTGGGGGACCCTACACCGATAAACTCATCTTT.